The clone carrying this T cell receptor beta chain was picked up many times. Its antigen is undetermined. Amplified TCR beta CDR3 regions were obtained using RNA transcripts as template. HTBI-primed RT-PCR formed the first round, and a multiplex PCR formed the second. In TCRdb, the multiplex PCR reads were re-called with MiXCR into one record per CDR3 protein. The table records around 340,000 distinct CDR3 sequences, roughly 15% of them present only once. This sample stems from a study of Graves' ophthalmopathy and Graves' hyperthyroidism. The CDR3 sequence is 12 residues long. Trimming took 0 bases from V and 8 from J, leaving 7 bases between them. Germline-derived CDR1 and CDR2 are LGHNA and YNFKEQ. Whole-study results and caveats: With a specificity of around 72% and a sensitivity of roughly 71%, the model predicted ophthalmopathy progression.

The rearrangement joins TRBV4-2 to TRBJ1-2, with D hard to call. The sample taken for sequencing was peripheral blood. This clonotype was obtained from an adult man with Graves' ophthalmopathy. The CDR3 is CASSQDLKGYTF. CDR3 nucleotides: TGTGCCAGCAGCCAAGATTTGAAGGGCTACACCTTC.